The 29 T cell receptor beta chains listed next were all sequenced from one sample in a study of blood T cells in healthy people across ages. PCR was performed a second time for roughly 7 to 12 cycles using a sample-barcoded 5' primer and a J-beta primer mix. One entry per CDR3 protein results from TCRdb running MiXCR on the 5' RACE reads. In the table there are over 700,000 distinct CDR3 sequences, around 25% of which are singletons. These data were likewise used in another study, on T cells of mothers and their children.

The sequencing input was blood. The receptors were sampled from a boy aged 5-17 years in good health.

This clonotype was picked up a small number of times. The chain recombines TRBV11-1 with TRBJ1-1, with D unclear. The V end was cut by 3 bases, the J end by 4 bases, with 12 bases between. The CDR3 covers 14 residues. CDR1 and CDR2 (germline): SGHAT, FQDESV (reference sequence). The CDR3 DNA reads as TGTGCCAGCAGCTTGGTGGTAGGGAGCACTGAAGCTTTCTTT. It codes for CASSLVVGSTEAFF.

This clonotype was detected only a few times. The chain employs TRBV20-1 and TRBJ2-5; 8 bases map to TRBD1. Germline CDR1 DFQATT, CDR2 SNEGSKA (reference sequence). V shed 3 bases and J 4 bases; nucleotides not matched to a gene: 10. The CDR3 contains 15 residues. The CDR3 DNA is TGCAGTGCTAGGTGGACAGGGTTGGAGGGAGAGACCCAGTACTTC. Its translation: CSARWTGLEGETQYF.

The rearrangement uses TRBV25-1 and TRBJ2-2; the D gene is possibly TRBD2 (6 bases). Germline assignment: CDR1 MGHDK and CDR2 SYGVNS. This CDR3 has 15 residues. V dropped 1 base and J dropped 6 bases, with 12 bases sitting between them. CDR3 protein: CASSELGSGAGELFF. CDR3 bases: TGTGCCAGCAGTGAATTGGGATCGGGGGCCGGGGAGCTGTTTTTT.

V usage is TRBV12-3 or TRBV12-4 and J usage is TRBJ2-7; D is uncertain. The CDR3 length is 15 residues. With 1 base removed from V and 5 bases from J, the gap between germline ends came to 15 bases. For the CDR3, the DNA is TGTGCCAGCAGTTTAGTTATACAGAAGTCACACGAGCAGTACTTC. Protein sequence: CASSLVIQKSHEQYF.

This clonotype was seen a few times. An end of the junction does not agree with germline; a read error may underlie this. The V call is TRBV29-1, the J call TRBJ2-5, with TRBD2 identical over 7 bases. The CDR3 spans 13 residues. Germline V gives CDR1 SQVTM, CDR2 ANQGSEA. The CDR3 reads CSVEIAAGEAQYF. The CDR3 DNA reads as TGCAGCGTTGAAATCGCGGCGGGAGAGGCCCAGTACTTC.

V and J are TRBV4-3 and TRBJ2-5; D is unclear. The CDR3 consists of 14 residues. V shed 0 bases and J shed 0 bases, with 5 bases lying between them. Germline V gene lookup returns CDR1 LGHNA and CDR2 YSLEER. Here the CDR3 reads CASSQDEDQETQYF. The CDR3 region has the DNA TGCGCCAGCAGCCAAGATGAGGACCAAGAGACCCAGTACTTC.

The V gene is TRBV14, the J gene TRBJ1-2; 7 nucleotides match TRBD1. V lost 3 bases and J lost 4; bases outside the gene matches: 8. CDR1 SGHDN and CDR2 FVKESK come from the germline V gene. The CDR3 has 15 amino acids. The CDR3 DNA is TGTGCCAGCAGCCATTCAGACAGGGAACTCTATGGCTACACCTTC. Translation gives CASSHSDRELYGYTF.

The sample holds a few counts of this clonotype. V and J are TRBV6-6 and TRBJ1-4; 7 nucleotides agree with TRBD1. The germline V gene has CDR1 MNHNY and CDR2 SVGAGI (reference sequence). The CDR3 length is 12 residues. Trimming cost V 7 bases and J 8 bases; bases outside gene matches: 4. In nucleotides, the CDR3 is TGTGCCAGCAAGAGGGGGCAGGAAAAACTGTTTTTT. Residues: CASKRGQEKLFF.

This chain joins TRBV4-2 and TRBJ2-1; 15 nucleotides match TRBD2. CDR1 and CDR2 from the germline V gene are LGHNA and YNFKEQ. The CDR3 sequence is 16 residues long. The trim removed 0 bases at V and 8 bases at J, leaving 2 bases unmatched. Here the CDR3 DNA reads TGTGCCAGCAGCCAAGAAGGACTAGCGGGGGGGTATGAGCAGTTCTTC. Its protein product is CASSQEGLAGGYEQFF.

The V call is TRBV6-6, the J call TRBJ1-4; tentatively, D is TRBD1 (6 bases). Germline CDR1 and CDR2: MNHNY and SVGAGI (reference sequence). The CDR3 has 14 amino acids. V was cut by 3 bases and J by 3 bases, with 8 bases left in between. As DNA, the CDR3 is TGTGCCAGCAGTTATCAGGGGTCTAATGAAAAACTGTTTTTT. Translating gives CASSYQGSNEKLFF.

CDR3 bases: TGTGCCAGCAGCCCTCCCCTAGTTCGGACCCAGTACTTC. Protein sequence: CASSPPLVRTQYF. The chain employs TRBV7-6 and TRBJ2-5; D is unclear. Trimming took off 5 bases at V and 7 bases at J, with 14 bases between the two ends. Germline V CDR1 and CDR2: SGHVS, FNYEAQ. CDR3 size: 13 residues. The variable domain in full, with the rest retrieved from reference TRBV7-6 and TRBJ2-5, is GAGVSQSPRYKVTKRGQDVALRCDPISGHVSLYWYRQALGQGPEFLTYFNYEAQQDKSGLPNDRFSAERPEGSISTLTIQRTEQRDSAMYRCASSPPLVRTQYFGPGTRLLVL.

This clonotype was seen more than once but under ten times. V and J are TRBV28 and TRBJ2-5; D gene uncertain. The DNA matches TRBJ2-7 better at its end, which makes the J call doubtful. The germline gives CDR1 MDHEN, CDR2 SYDVKM. The CDR3 spans 13 residues. The CDR3 spells CASSLLETYEQYF. In DNA, the CDR3 is TGTGCCAGCAGTTTATTGGAGACCTACGAGCAGTACTTC.

The chain couples TRBV29-1 to TRBJ2-5, with TRBD1 matching over 7 bases. The J call could be wrong; TRBJ2-7 is a better fit for the DNA end. The CDR3 has 13 amino acids. CDR1 SQVTM and CDR2 ANQGSEA come from the germline V gene. The CDR3 DNA reads as TGCAGCGTTGATGCGGCAGGGGGCTACGAGCAGTACTTC. Translating gives CSVDAAGGYEQYF.

The gene calls are TRBV2 and TRBJ2-2, with TRBD2 matching 7 bases. The germline CDR1 and CDR2 sequences are SNHLY and FYNNEI. The CDR3 contains 16 residues. The ends lost 0 bases at V and 4 bases at J; junction bases unmatched: 5. CDR3 loop: CASSEAYAGVTGELFF. The CDR3, as DNA: TGTGCCAGCAGTGAAGCGTATGCGGGAGTCACCGGGGAGCTGTTTTTT.

The CDR3 loop reads CASSSLSGRALNEQFF. CDR3 sequence (DNA): TGTGCCAGCAGCTCCCTAAGCGGGAGGGCCCTCAATGAGCAGTTCTTC. The V call is TRBV7-3, the J call TRBJ2-1; TRBD2 matches 10 bases. CDR1 and CDR2 from the germline V gene are SGHTA and FQGTGA. This CDR3 is 16 amino acids long. After removal of 4 bases from V and 6 bases from J, the junction contained 9 bases not matched to a gene.

J is TRBJ1-5 and V is TRBV12-3 or TRBV12-4; TRBD1 matches at 9 bases. This CDR3 is 15 amino acids long. V dropped 5 bases and J dropped 4; count of bases not matched to a gene: 6. The CDR3 bases are TGTGCCAGCAGTGCCGGGGACAGGGAGAATCAGCCCCAGCATTTT. Translating it yields CASSAGDRENQPQHF.

This rearrangement joins TRBV5-1 to TRBJ1-6; D is uncertain. The V gene lost 4 bases and the J gene lost 7 bases, with 9 bases spanning the gap. There are 13 residues in the CDR3. Germline V gene data show CDR1 as SGHRS and CDR2 as YFSETQ. CDR3: CASSEQENSPLHF. CDR3 coding DNA: TGCGCCAGCAGCGAGCAGGAAAATTCACCCCTCCACTTT.

This sequence joins TRBV7-2 and TRBJ1-4; D may be TRBD1 (5 bases). This CDR3 is 16 amino acids long. Germline V CDR1 and CDR2: SGHTA, FQGNSA. Trimming pared 5 bases from V and 4 bases from J, leaving 17 bases between. The CDR3 is CASSPGGTGINEKLFF. The CDR3 coding sequence is TGTGCCAGCAGCCCCGGGGGGACGGGAATTAATGAAAAACTGTTTTTT.

This rearrangement joins TRBV5-1 to TRBJ2-7, with 11 bases identical to TRBD1. The trim removed 4 bases at V and 3 bases at J, leaving 6 bases unmatched. The CDR3 loop spans 15 amino acids. Germline CDR1 is SGHRS and CDR2 is YFSETQ. The CDR3 DNA sequence: TGCGCCAGCAGCAGCGCGGGACAGGGGGACTACGAGCAGTACTTC. Protein: CASSSAGQGDYEQYF.

The chain employs TRBV29-1 and TRBJ2-1; 14 nucleotides agree with TRBD2. There are 14 residues in the CDR3. CDR1 is SQVTM, CDR2 ANQGSEA, per germline. V gave up 7 bases and J gave up 4 bases; unmatched junction bases: 3. The CDR3 coding sequence is TGCAGCGCCGGGACTAGCGGGGGATACAATGAGCAGTTCTTC. This codes for CSAGTSGGYNEQFF.

This clonotype was found many times. The chain recombines TRBV3-1 with TRBJ2-7; 8 bases map to TRBD2. V dropped 8 bases and J dropped 2; count of bases not matched to a gene: 8. This CDR3 region has 14 residues. From germline, CDR1 is LGHDT and CDR2 YNNKEL (reference sequence). The CDR3 nucleotides read TGTGCCAGCTCCCTTCCGGGACTAGCCTACGAGCAGTACTTC. Its protein product is CASSLPGLAYEQYF.

The genes are TRBV9 and TRBJ1-3; 8 bases map to TRBD1. The germline CDR1 and CDR2 sequences are SGDLS and YYNGEE. V was clipped by 2 bases and J by 4 bases; unmatched bases: 5. The CDR3 loop spans 15 amino acids. The CDR3 nucleotides read TGTGCCAGCAGCGTCCGGACAGGGACAGGAAACACCATATATTTT. Protein sequence: CASSVRTGTGNTIYF.

This clonotype was detected only a few times. The rearrangement uses TRBV11-2 and TRBJ1-3; no clear D. CDR3 length equals 15 residues. Germline V CDR1 and CDR2: SGHAT, FQNNGV. The V gene lost 4 bases and the J gene lost 0 bases, with 10 bases spanning the gap. This CDR3 reads CASSWSGISGNTIYF. Here the CDR3 DNA reads TGTGCCAGCAGCTGGAGCGGAATCTCTGGAAACACCATATATTTT.

This clonotype occurred a few times. V is TRBV10-1 and J is TRBJ2-1; D not certain. Germline V lookup: CDR1 WNHNN, CDR2 SYGVQD (reference sequence). The CDR3 extends over 13 amino acids. The ends were cut back, 3 bases at V and 9 bases at J, with 12 bases in the middle. The DNA of the CDR3 is TGCGCCAGCAGTGACCCTAATGAAATTGAGCAGTTCTTC. Translated: CASSDPNEIEQFF.

The chain carries TRBV5-1 and TRBJ2-5; TRBD2 agrees at 9 bases. Germline CDR1 reads SGHRS; CDR2 reads YFSETQ. Trimming at V came to 0 bases and at J to 9 bases, leaving 9 bases not matched to a gene. The CDR3 is 15 amino acids. The CDR3 region has the DNA TGCGCCAGCAGCTTGGGACTAGCGGCGAACGGGGCCCAGTACTTC. Translating it yields CASSLGLAANGAQYF.

This clonotype was seen a few times. The chain employs TRBV7-2 and TRBJ2-3; no definite D call. The ends were cut back, 0 bases at V and 0 bases at J, with 7 bases in the middle. In germline, CDR1 is SGHTA, CDR2 FQGNSA. The CDR3 is made up of 15 amino acids. The CDR3: CASSLAVRSTDTQYF. In DNA form, the CDR3 reads TGTGCCAGCAGCTTAGCGGTCAGGAGCACAGATACGCAGTATTTT.

This clonotype turned up a few times. V is TRBV12-3 or TRBV12-4 and J is TRBJ2-3; 9 bases map to TRBD2. Trimming cost V 8 bases and J 7 bases; bases outside gene matches: 19. The CDR3 runs 17 residues. The CDR3 protein is CASAWHRRGGDLNTQYF. The CDR3 nucleotides are TGTGCCAGCGCATGGCATAGGCGGGGGGGCGATTTAAATACGCAGTATTTT.

This chain joins TRBV11-3 and TRBJ2-7; 10 bases agree with TRBD1. Germline-derived CDR1 and CDR2 are SGHNT and YENEEA. After removal of 1 base from V and 3 bases from J, the junction contained 3 bases not matched to a gene. The CDR3 is 15 amino acids. DNA of the CDR3: TGTGCCAGCAGCTTAGTGCGGGACAGGGGCTACGAGCAGTACTTC. Translated: CASSLVRDRGYEQYF.

This clonotype has a handful of counts. The chain carries TRBV27 and TRBJ2-2; 10 bases fit TRBD2. Germline V gives CDR1 MNHEY, CDR2 SMNVEV (reference sequence). V lost 4 bases and J lost 8; bases outside the gene matches: 4. The CDR3 runs to 14 residues. CDR3 sequence (DNA): TGTGCCAGCAGTTCTCTAGCGGGAGCTGGGGAGCTGTTTTTT. Its translation is CASSSLAGAGELFF.